The T cell receptor beta chain described here comes from a study of shared clonotypes between healthy human individuals. Broader study findings: Non-shared clonotypes displayed generation probabilities falling below those of clonotypes present in all four donors.

Generated by immunoSEQ multiplex PCR, the TCRdb table keeps only in-frame clones and is missing some. The sample shows 1.4 million to 1.5 million clones, about 96% of them seen only once. A note on this clone: Its antigen is undetermined.

CDR1 is MNHEY and CDR2 is SMNVEV in the germline V gene (reference sequence). The germline V and J ends were trimmed by 10 bases and 1 base, with 17 bases remaining between them. The CDR3 sequence is 15 residues long. Material: naive CD4+ T cells sorted from blood. Subset in this sample: CD45RA+ positively selected. The sequence derives from a man aged 25 to 40 in good health. The rearrangement links TRBV27 to TRBJ1-3; D might be TRBD1 (5 bases). The CDR3 nucleotides are TGTGCCACCCGAAAGGGGAGAGTATCTGGAAACACCATATATTTT. This codes for CATRKGRVSGNTIYF.